The rows below give T cell receptor beta chains drawn from one sample of a study of tumor-infiltrating lymphocytes in primary liver carcinoma. A single record per CDR3 protein comes from TCRdb applying MiXCR to the multiplex PCR reads. The sample has 150,000 to 200,000 distinct CDR3 sequences; 50% to 75% are singletons. Sequencing input: peripheral blood. The receptors here all came from a man in his forties with primary liver carcinoma and hepatitis B virus infection. CDR3s include the opening cysteine and the closing phenylalanine or tryptophan. Each record gives: CDR3 protein, CDR3 DNA, CDR3 length, V gene, J gene, D gene, clone size. The D gene is left open where the match is weak. Size is omitted from some rows. Given values are once, few, many or a class for expanded clones.

CASSLARGSLSYNEQFF,TGTGCCAGCAGCTTGGCCCGCGGGAGCCTCTCCTACAATGAGCAGTTCTTC,17,TRBV5-4,TRBJ2-1,TRBD2,few
CAWNNRDASPLHF,TGTGCCTGGAACAACAGGGATGCTTCACCCCTCCACTTT,13,TRBV30,TRBJ1-6,.,.
CASSRIGGVESGQYF,TGTGCCAGCAGCCGTATAGGAGGGGTTGAATCAGGGCAGTACTTC,15,TRBV28,TRBJ2-7,.,few
CASSLASGQLNEKLFF,TGCGCCAGCAGCTTGGCCAGTGGTCAGCTTAATGAAAAACTGTTTTTT,16,TRBV5-1,TRBJ1-4,.,.
CASSLQTGAGAHF,TGTGCCAGCAGCTTACAGACGGGAGCAGGAGCCCATTTT,13,TRBV11-2,TRBJ1-6,.,.
CASSRALDGNEQFF,TGTGCCAGCAGCAGGGCTTTGGACGGCAATGAGCAGTTCTTC,14,TRBV7-3,TRBJ2-1,.,.
CAWTRGTNSTVELFF,TGTGCCTGGACCAGGGGGACTAACAGTACCGTGGAGCTGTTTTTT,15,TRBV30,TRBJ2-2,.,.
CASSYRDRSTDTQYF,TGTGCCAGCAGTTACCGGGACAGGTCCACAGATACGCAGTATTTT,15,TRBV6-5,TRBJ2-3,TRBD1,many
CASSQDGAGGTEQYF,TGTGCCAGCAGCCAAGATGGCGCGGGAGGGACCGAGCAGTACTTC,15,TRBV11-2,TRBJ2-7,TRBD2,few
CASSQEVGLDSSYEQYF,TGTGCCAGCAGCCAAGAAGTCGGCTTGGACAGTTCCTACGAGCAGTACTTC,17,TRBV4-2,TRBJ2-7,.,.
CASSFPDLAPFFF,TGTGCCAGCAGTTTCCCCGACTTGGCCCCTTTCTTCTTC,13,TRBV11-2,TRBJ2-1,.,.
CASSLTGTDTEAFF,TGTGCCAGCAGTTTAACCGGGACAGACACTGAAGCTTTCTTT,14,TRBV12-3/TRBV12-4,TRBJ1-1,TRBD1,.
CASSVSGRKETQYF,TGTGCCAGCTCCGTCAGCGGGAGGAAAGAGACCCAGTACTTC,14,TRBV6-5,TRBJ2-5,TRBD2,.
CASRTDKEHSGANVLTF,TGCGCCAGCAGGACGGACAAAGAGCACTCTGGGGCCAACGTCCTGACTTTC,17,TRBV23-1,TRBJ2-6,.,.
CAWRRQDANYGYTF,TGTGCCTGGAGACGACAGGATGCTAACTATGGCTACACCTTC,14,TRBV30,TRBJ1-2,.,.
CASSSGQGAAGDSYDQYF,TGTGCCAGCAGCTCCGGACAGGGGGCAGCGGGAGACTCCTACGACCAGTACTTC,18,TRBV11-1,TRBJ2-7,TRBD1,.
CASSLSGGSYSYEQYF,TGCGCCAGCAGCCTGTCTGGCGGGAGTTACTCCTACGAGCAGTACTTC,16,TRBV5-1,TRBJ2-7,TRBD2,.
CASSLEGGRSYEQYF,TGTGCCAGCAGCTTAGAAGGGGGACGGTCCTACGAGCAGTACTTC,15,TRBV7-8,TRBJ2-7,.,.
CASRGTVVYEQHF,TGTGCCAGCAGGGGGACAGTAGTCTACGAGCAGCACTTC,13,TRBV6-1,TRBJ2-7,TRBD1,.
CASSLTEGDTQYF,TGTGCCAGCAGTTTAACAGAGGGGGATACGCAGTATTTT,13,TRBV28,TRBJ2-3,.,.
CASRVTGVPEQYF,TGTGCCAGCAGGGTAACGGGAGTTCCCGAGCAGTACTTC,13,TRBV5-4,TRBJ2-7,.,.